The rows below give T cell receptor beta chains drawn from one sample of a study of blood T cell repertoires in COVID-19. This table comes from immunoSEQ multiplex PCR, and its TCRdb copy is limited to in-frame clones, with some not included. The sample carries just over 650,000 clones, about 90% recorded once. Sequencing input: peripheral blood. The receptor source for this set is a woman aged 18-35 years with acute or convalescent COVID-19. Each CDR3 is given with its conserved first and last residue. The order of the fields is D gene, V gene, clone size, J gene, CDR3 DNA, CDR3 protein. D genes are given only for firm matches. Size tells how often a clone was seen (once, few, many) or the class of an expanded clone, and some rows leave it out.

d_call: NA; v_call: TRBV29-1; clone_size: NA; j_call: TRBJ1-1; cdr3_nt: TGCAGCGTTGGCGGACTTTACACTGAAGCTTTCTTT; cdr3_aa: CSVGGLYTEAFF
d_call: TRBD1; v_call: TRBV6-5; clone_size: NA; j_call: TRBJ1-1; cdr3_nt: TGTGCCAGCACCCCGAAAGGGGGCCTTACAGCTTTCTTT; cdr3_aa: CASTPKGGLTAFF
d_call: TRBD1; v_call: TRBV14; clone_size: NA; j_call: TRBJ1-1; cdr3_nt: TGTGCCAGCAGCCCACCAGGGGGCTTGAACACTGAAGCTTTCTTT; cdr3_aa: CASSPPGGLNTEAFF
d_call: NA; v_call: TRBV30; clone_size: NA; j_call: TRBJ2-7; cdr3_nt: TGTGCCTGGAGTACAGCTATTTTTGACCCCTACGAGCAGTACTTC; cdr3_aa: CAWSTAIFDPYEQYF
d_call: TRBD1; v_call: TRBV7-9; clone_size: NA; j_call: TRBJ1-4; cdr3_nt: TGTGCCAGCAGCTGGACAGGGGAAACTAATGAAAAACTGTTTTTT; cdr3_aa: CASSWTGETNEKLFF
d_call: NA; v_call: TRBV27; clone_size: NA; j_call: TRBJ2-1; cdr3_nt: TGTGCCAGCAGTTTACGCCTAGGTGGTGAGCAGTTCTTC; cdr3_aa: CASSLRLGGEQFF
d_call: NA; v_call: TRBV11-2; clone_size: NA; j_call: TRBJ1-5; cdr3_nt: TGTGCCAGCAGCCAGGGCCAGGGCAATCAGCCCCAGCATTTT; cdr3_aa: CASSQGQGNQPQHF
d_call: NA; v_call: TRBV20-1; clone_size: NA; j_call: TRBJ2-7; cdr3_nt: TGCAGTGCTGATGACAGCTACGAGCAGTACTTC; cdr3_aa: CSADDSYEQYF
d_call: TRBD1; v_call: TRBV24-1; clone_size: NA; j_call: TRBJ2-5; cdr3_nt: TGTGCCACCAGCGCCCGGGACAGGGAACGCGGGACCCAGTACTTC; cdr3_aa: CATSARDRERGTQYF
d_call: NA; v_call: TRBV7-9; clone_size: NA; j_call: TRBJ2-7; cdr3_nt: TGTGCCAGCAGCTCCCTCCAGGAATCTGGGGAGCAGTACTTC; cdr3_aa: CASSSLQESGEQYF
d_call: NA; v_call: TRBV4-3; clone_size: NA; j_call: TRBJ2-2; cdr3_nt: TGCGCCAGCAGCCAAGGAGGGGGAACCGGGGAGCTGTTTTTT; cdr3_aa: CASSQGGGTGELFF
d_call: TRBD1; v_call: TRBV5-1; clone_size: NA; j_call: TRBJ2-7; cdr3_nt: TGCGCCAGCAGCTCGACAGGGGTCTACGAGCAGTACTTC; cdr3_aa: CASSSTGVYEQYF
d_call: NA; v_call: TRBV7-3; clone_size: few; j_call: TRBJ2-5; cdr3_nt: TGTGCCAGCAGCTTAATTAGACACGAGACCCAGTACTTC; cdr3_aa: CASSLIRHETQYF
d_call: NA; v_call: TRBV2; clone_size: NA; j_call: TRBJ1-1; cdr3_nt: TGTGCCAGCAGATCACAACTGAACACTGAAGCTTTCTTT; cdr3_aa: CASRSQLNTEAFF
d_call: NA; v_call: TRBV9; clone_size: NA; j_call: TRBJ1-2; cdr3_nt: TGTGCCAGCAGCGTAGACGCCGGGTTCGGCTATGGCTACACCTTC; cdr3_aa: CASSVDAGFGYGYTF
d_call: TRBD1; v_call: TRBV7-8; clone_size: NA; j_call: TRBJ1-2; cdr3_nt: TGTGCCAGCAGCCCCCCCCCGGGACAGGTGGGCTATGGCTACACCTTC; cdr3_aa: CASSPPPGQVGYGYTF
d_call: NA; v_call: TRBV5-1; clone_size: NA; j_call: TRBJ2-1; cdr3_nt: TGCGCCAGCAGCCTTCGGACCGGAGGCGATGAGCAGTTCTTC; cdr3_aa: CASSLRTGGDEQFF
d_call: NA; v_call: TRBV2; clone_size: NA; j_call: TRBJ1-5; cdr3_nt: TGTGCCAGCAGTACTTATGGTATGAATCAGCCCCAGCATTTT; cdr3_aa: CASSTYGMNQPQHF
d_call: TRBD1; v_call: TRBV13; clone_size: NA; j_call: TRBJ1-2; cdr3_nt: TGTGCCAGCAGCTATGACAGGGGTGCCGGCTACACCTTC; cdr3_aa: CASSYDRGAGYTF
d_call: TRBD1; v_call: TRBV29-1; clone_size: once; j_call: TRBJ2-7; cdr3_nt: TGCAGCGTTCCGGGACAGGGGATTTACGAGCAGTACTTC; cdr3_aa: CSVPGQGIYEQYF
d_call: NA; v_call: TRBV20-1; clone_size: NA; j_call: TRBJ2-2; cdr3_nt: TGCAGTGCTAGTATCAGAGGACTCGCGAACACCGGGGAGCTGTTTTTT; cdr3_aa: CSASIRGLANTGELFF
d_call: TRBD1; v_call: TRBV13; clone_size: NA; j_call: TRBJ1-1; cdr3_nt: TGTGCCAGCAGCGACAGGGGGTTGAGCACTGAAGCTTTCTTT; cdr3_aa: CASSDRGLSTEAFF
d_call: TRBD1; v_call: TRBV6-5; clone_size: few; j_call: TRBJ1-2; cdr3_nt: TGTGCCAGCTTCCGGACTGTACAGGGGATTGAGGGCTACACCTTC; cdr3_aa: CASFRTVQGIEGYTF
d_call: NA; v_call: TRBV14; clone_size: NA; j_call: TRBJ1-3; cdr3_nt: TGTGCCAGCCATCCGTCAGGGAACACCATATATTTT; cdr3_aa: CASHPSGNTIYF
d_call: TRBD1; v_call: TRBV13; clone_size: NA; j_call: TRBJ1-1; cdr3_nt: TGTGCCAGCAGCGGGACAGGGGATAAAGCTTTCTTT; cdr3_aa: CASSGTGDKAFF